The clone carrying this T cell receptor (beta chain) appeared a single time. The CDR3 loop spans 16 amino acids. Germline trimming cut 5 bases from V and 7 bases from J; bases unmatched to any gene: 14. CDR1 and CDR2 (germline): LNHDA, SQIVND (reference sequence). This entry is derived from a study of T cell changes during pregnancy in multiple sclerosis. Here immunoSEQ multiplex PCR was the method, and the copy in TCRdb shows in-frame clones only, minus some. This repertoire shows about 36,000 clones, 70% to 90% found once; its top ten account for over 9%. The source was CD8+ T cells from peripheral blood mononuclear cells, collected in the third trimester of pregnancy. The clonotype comes from a female donor with multiple sclerosis, enrolled in a pregnancy study. The rearrangement uses TRBV19 and TRBJ2-7; 10 positions agree with TRBD1. The CDR3 sequence: CASSVPVGQGEREQYF. Written as DNA, the CDR3 is TGTGCCAGTAGTGTGCCAGTAGGACAGGGGGAACGGGAGCAGTACTTC.